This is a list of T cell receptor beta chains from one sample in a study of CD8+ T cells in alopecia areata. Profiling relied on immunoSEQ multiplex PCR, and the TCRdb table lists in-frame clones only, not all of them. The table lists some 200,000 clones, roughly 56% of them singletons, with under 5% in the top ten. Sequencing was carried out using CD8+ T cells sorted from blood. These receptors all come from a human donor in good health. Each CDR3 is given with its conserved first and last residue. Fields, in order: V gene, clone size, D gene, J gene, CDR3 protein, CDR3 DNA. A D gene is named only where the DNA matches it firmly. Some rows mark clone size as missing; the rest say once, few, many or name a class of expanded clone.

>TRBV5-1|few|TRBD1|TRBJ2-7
CASSYRDRGEDEQYF
TGCGCCAGCAGCTACCGGGACAGGGGAGAGGACGAGCAGTACTTC
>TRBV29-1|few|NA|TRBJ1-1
CSVDPNTEAFF
TGCAGCGTTGATCCCAACACTGAAGCTTTCTTT
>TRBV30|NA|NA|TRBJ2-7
CAWSVVEGLDEQYF
TGTGCCTGGAGTGTTGTTGAGGGTCTCGACGAGCAGTACTTC
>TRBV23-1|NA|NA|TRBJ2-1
CASSQPGTGTYNEQFF
TGCGCCAGCAGTCAACCCGGGACGGGGACCTACAATGAGCAGTTCTTC
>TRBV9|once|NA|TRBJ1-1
CASSPRTDNTEAFF
TGTGCCAGCAGCCCCAGGACAGACAACACTGAAGCTTTCTTT
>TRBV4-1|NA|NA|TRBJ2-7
CASSQVVGSNYEQYF
TGCGCCAGCAGCCAAGTGGTCGGCTCCAACTACGAGCAGTACTTC
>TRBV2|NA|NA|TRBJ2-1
CASSDAVGALNEQFF
TGTGCCAGCAGTGACGCTGTCGGGGCCCTCAATGAGCAGTTCTTC
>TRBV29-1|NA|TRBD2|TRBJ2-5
CSVGRGQPEETQYF
TGCAGCGTGGGGAGGGGTCAGCCAGAAGAGACCCAGTACTTC
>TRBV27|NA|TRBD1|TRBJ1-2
CASSGTGVGYGYTF
TGTGCCAGCAGTGGGACAGGGGTCGGCTATGGCTACACCTTC
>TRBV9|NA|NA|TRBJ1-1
CASSVEDDLNTEAFF
TGTGCCAGCAGCGTAGAGGACGACTTGAACACTGAAGCTTTCTTT
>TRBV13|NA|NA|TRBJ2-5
CASSQGETQYF
TGTGCCAGCAGCCAGGGAGAGACCCAGTACTTC
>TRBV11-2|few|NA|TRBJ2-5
CASSLGRHGEETQYF
TGTGCCAGCAGCTTAGGGAGACACGGGGAAGAGACCCAGTACTTC
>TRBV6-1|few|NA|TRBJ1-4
CASSEGRGNEKLFF
TGTGCCAGCAGTGAGGGTAGGGGCAATGAAAAACTGTTTTTT
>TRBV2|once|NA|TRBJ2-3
CATSPGQSTDTQYF
TGTGCCACCTCCCCGGGACAAAGCACAGATACGCAGTATTTT
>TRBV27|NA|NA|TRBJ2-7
CASSPFPGPYKQYF
TGTGCCAGCAGTCCCTTCCCAGGACCCTACAAGCAGTACTTC
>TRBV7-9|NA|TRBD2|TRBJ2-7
CASSIALAGGSYEQYF
TGTGCCAGCAGCATCGCCCTAGCGGGGGGCTCCTACGAGCAGTACTTC
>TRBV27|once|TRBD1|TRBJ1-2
CASALTGNYPYGYTF
TGTGCCAGTGCCCTGACAGGGAACTACCCCTATGGCTACACCTTC
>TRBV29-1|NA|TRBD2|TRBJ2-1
CSVVGLAGGYEQFF
TGCAGCGTCGTTGGACTAGCGGGGGGGTATGAGCAGTTCTTC
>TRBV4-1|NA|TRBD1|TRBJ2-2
CASSQKTGVPNTGELFF
TGCGCCAGCAGCCAGAAAACAGGGGTCCCTAACACCGGGGAGCTGTTTTTT
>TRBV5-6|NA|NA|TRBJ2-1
CASSPGSNEQFF
TGTGCCAGCAGCCCAGGGAGCAATGAGCAGTTCTTC
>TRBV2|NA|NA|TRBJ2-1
CASGSQHHNEQFF
TGTGCCAGCGGATCTCAACACCACAATGAGCAGTTCTTC
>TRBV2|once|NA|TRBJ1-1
CASNGLGGNTEAFF
TGTGCCAGCAACGGGCTGGGAGGGAACACTGAAGCTTTCTTT
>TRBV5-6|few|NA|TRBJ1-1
CASSLDRWNTEAFF
TGTGCCAGCAGCTTGGACCGCTGGAACACTGAAGCTTTCTTT
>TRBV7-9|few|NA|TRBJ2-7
CASSLGLGEVDEQYF
TGTGCCAGCAGCTTAGGACTAGGGGAGGTAGACGAGCAGTACTTC
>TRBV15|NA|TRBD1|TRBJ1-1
CATSPRDRATEAFF
TGTGCCACCAGCCCAAGGGACAGGGCCACTGAAGCTTTCTTT
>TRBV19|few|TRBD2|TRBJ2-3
CASNQRGSTDTQYF
TGTGCCAGTAACCAGCGGGGAAGCACAGATACGCAGTATTTT
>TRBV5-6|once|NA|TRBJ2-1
CASSRTSAVNEQFF
TGTGCCAGCAGCCGAACCTCTGCCGTCAATGAGCAGTTCTTC
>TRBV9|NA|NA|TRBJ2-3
CASRPGDSTDTQYF
TGTGCCAGCCGGCCGGGGGACTCCACAGATACGCAGTATTTT
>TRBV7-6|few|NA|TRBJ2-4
CASSLSPQGITAKNIQYF
TGTGCCAGCAGCTTATCCCCACAGGGTATCACAGCCAAAAACATTCAGTACTTC
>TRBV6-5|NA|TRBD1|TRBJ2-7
CASKKTGDYEQYF
TGTGCCAGCAAAAAGACAGGGGACTACGAGCAGTACTTC
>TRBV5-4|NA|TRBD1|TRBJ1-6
CASSSTGTGSSPLHF
TGTGCCAGCAGCTCCACCGGGACAGGTTCCTCACCCCTCCACTTT
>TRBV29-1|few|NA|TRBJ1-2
CSVGTQGGYGYTF
TGCAGCGTTGGGACACAAGGCGGGTATGGCTACACCTTC
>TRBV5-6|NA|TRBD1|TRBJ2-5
CASSSNTGEPQETQYF
TGTGCCAGCAGCTCTAACACAGGGGAACCCCAAGAGACCCAGTACTTC
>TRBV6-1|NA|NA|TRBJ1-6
CAIGISPLHF
TGTGCTATTGGGATTTCACCCCTCCACTTT
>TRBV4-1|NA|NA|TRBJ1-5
CASSQATGDQPQHF
TGCGCCAGCAGCCAAGCTACAGGTGACCAGCCCCAGCATTTT
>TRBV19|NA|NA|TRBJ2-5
CASSIGRNQETQYF
TGTGCCAGTAGTATCGGACGGAACCAAGAGACCCAGTACTTC
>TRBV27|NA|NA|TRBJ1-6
CASSLDLSPNSPLHF
TGTGCCAGCAGTTTAGATCTGTCCCCAAATTCACCCCTCCACTTT
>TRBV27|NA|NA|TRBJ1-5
CASSPFGQTSNQPQHF
TGTGCCAGCAGTCCGTTCGGACAGACTAGCAATCAGCCCCAGCATTTT
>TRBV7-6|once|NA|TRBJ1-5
CASSFLAGSNQPQHF
TGTGCCAGCAGCTTTCTCGCAGGATCAAATCAGCCCCAGCATTTT
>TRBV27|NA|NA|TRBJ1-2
CASSLSGGALSGYTF
TGTGCCAGCAGTTTATCAGGGGGGGCGCTTAGTGGCTACACCTTC
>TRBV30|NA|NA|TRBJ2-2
CAWSPWGNTGELFF
TGTGCCTGGAGTCCATGGGGGAACACCGGGGAGCTGTTTTTT
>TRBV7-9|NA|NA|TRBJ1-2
CASSFLGRTNYGYTF
TGTGCCAGCAGCTTCCTTGGCCGAACTAACTATGGCTACACCTTC
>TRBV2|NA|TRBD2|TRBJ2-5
CASSGTSGTQYF
TGTGCCAGCAGTGGGACTAGCGGGACCCAGTACTTC
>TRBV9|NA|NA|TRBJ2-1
CASRRDGNEQFF
TGTGCCAGCAGGCGGGACGGGAATGAGCAGTTCTTC
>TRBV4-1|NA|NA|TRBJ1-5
CASRYLDSLNQPQHF
TGCGCCAGCAGATACCTGGACAGTTTGAATCAGCCCCAGCATTTT
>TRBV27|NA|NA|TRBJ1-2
CASSFASGGFHGYTF
TGTGCCAGCAGTTTTGCCAGCGGGGGGTTCCATGGCTACACCTTC
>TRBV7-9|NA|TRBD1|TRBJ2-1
CASSLRAGGFNEQFF
TGTGCCAGCAGCTTACGGGCAGGGGGTTTCAATGAGCAGTTCTTC
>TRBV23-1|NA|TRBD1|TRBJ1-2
CASSKGQGTYGYTF
TGCGCCAGCAGTAAAGGACAGGGAACCTATGGCTACACCTTC
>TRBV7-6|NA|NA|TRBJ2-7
CASSPRGRGTYEQYF
TGTGCCAGCAGCCCCCGGGGGCGGGGGACCTACGAGCAGTACTTC
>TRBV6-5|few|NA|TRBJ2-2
CASSYASQTGELFF
TGTGCCAGCAGTTACGCTAGCCAAACCGGGGAGCTGTTTTTT
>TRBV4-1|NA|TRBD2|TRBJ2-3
CASSQDRGLAGGPVLVTQYF
TGCGCCAGCAGCCAAGATCGTGGGCTAGCGGGGGGCCCAGTTCTGGTTACGCAGTATTTT
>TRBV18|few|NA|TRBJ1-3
CASSPGGGNTIYF
TGTGCCAGCTCACCAGGCGGGGGAAACACCATATATTTT
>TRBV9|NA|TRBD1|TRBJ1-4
CASSVGQGAEKLFF
TGTGCCAGCAGCGTCGGACAGGGGGCTGAAAAACTGTTTTTT
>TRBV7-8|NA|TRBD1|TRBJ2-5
CASSSGQGLMKTQYF
TGTGCCAGCAGCTCTGGACAGGGCCTAATGAAGACCCAGTACTTC
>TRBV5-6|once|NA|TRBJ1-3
CASSYVGNTIYF
TGTGCCAGCAGCTATGTTGGAAACACCATATATTTT